These 15 T cell receptor beta chains came from one sample sequenced in a study of CD8+CD57+ T cells in acquired aplastic anemia. Using genomic DNA as the template, TCR beta VDJ and CDR3 profiling was carried out. TCRdb re-called the reads with MiXCR, one entry per CDR3 protein. The table shows around 190,000 distinct CDR3 sequences, with over 60% occurring only once. Input material: sorted CD4+, CD8+, or CD8+CD57+ T cells (not recorded which) from PBMCs. These receptors were obtained from a human donor in good health.

This clonotype was picked up a small number of times. This rearrangement joins TRBV30 to TRBJ2-3; 8 positions agree with TRBD2. V was pared by 3 bases and J by 5 bases, with 10 bases of the junction left unmatched. CDR3 length equals 15 residues. Germline-derived CDR1 and CDR2 are GTSNPN and SVGIG (reference sequence). The CDR3 region has the DNA TGTGCCTGGAGGCCCCGAGCGGGAGATGGAGATACGCAGTATTTT. Translating gives CAWRPRAGDGDTQYF.

The rearrangement links TRBV29-1 to TRBJ1-2; possible D gene TRBD1, 6 bases. V dropped 8 bases and J dropped 8 bases, with 21 bases sitting between them. This CDR3 spans 13 amino acids. Germline V CDR1 and CDR2: SQVTM, ANQGSEA. The CDR3 DNA is TGCAGCACCCCCCAACAGGGATCGGAGGGCTACACCTTC. Translating gives CSTPQQGSEGYTF.

The chain joins TRBV15 to TRBJ1-1; TRBD1 agrees at 8 bases. The germline V gene encodes CDR1 LNHNV and CDR2 YYDKDF (reference sequence). Losses at the gene ends were 4 bases for V and 6 bases for J; bases not matched to a gene: 10. The CDR3 sequence is 15 residues long. The CDR3 nucleotides read TGTGCCACCAGCATCATCGACAGGGGCCCACCTGAAGCTTTCTTT. It specifies CATSIIDRGPPEAFF.

The V gene is TRBV2, the J gene TRBJ1-1; tentative D call: TRBD1 (6 bases). CDR3 length: 14 residues. V lost 6 bases and J lost 7, with 18 bases in between. Germline V gene sequence: CDR1 SNHLY, CDR2 FYNNEI. CDR3 bases: TGTGCCAGCAGGACCTATACGGGGGGCAGTGAAGCTTTCTTT. This encodes CASRTYTGGSEAFF.

J is TRBJ2-7 and V is TRBV11-1; TRBD1 agrees at 9 bases. The CDR3 is 15 residues long. V shed 7 bases and J 6 bases; nucleotides not matched to a gene: 13. Per the germline V gene, CDR1 is SGHAT and CDR2 is FQDESV (reference sequence). The CDR3 DNA reads as TGTGCCAGCAATCCAGTGGGACAGGGTAATCCCGAGCAGTACTTC. As protein: CASNPVGQGNPEQYF.

The chain couples TRBV20-1 to TRBJ1-4, with 9 nucleotides matching TRBD1. V lost 3 bases and J lost 7; bases outside the gene matches: 6. CDR1 and CDR2 from the germline V gene are DFQATT and SNEGSKA (reference sequence). The CDR3 runs 14 residues. CDR3 DNA: TGCAGTGCTAGCGGGACAGGGTCGATTGAAAAACTGTTTTTT. It encodes CSASGTGSIEKLFF.

This chain uses TRBV7-2 with TRBJ1-6; D is perhaps TRBD1 (6 bases). The CDR3 consists of 14 residues. Germline CDR1 is SGHTA and CDR2 is FQGNSA. With 6 bases removed from V and 9 bases from J, the gap between germline ends came to 15 bases. CDR3 sequence (DNA): TGTGCCAGCAGTCACCGGGACAAGGCTTCACCCCTCCACTTT. Translation gives CASSHRDKASPLHF.

The CDR3 DNA is TGTGCCAGCAGTGGTGTGAAAACGACTAGCGGGAGGGATTGGCAAGAGACCCAGTACTTC. Residues: CASSGVKTTSGRDWQETQYF. J is TRBJ2-5 and V is TRBV7-9; TRBD2 matches at 14 bases. Germline lookup yields CDR1 SEHNR and CDR2 FQNEAQ (reference sequence). This CDR3 has 20 residues. V lost 6 bases and J lost 2; bases outside the gene matches: 17.

The chain joins TRBV25-1 to TRBJ1-6, with D unresolved. CDR1 is MGHDK, CDR2 SYGVNS, per germline. The CDR3 runs 14 residues. The V gene lost 4 bases and the J gene lost 5 bases, with 9 bases spanning the gap. This CDR3 is CASSAQWHNSPLHF. CDR3 DNA: TGTGCCAGCAGTGCACAGTGGCATAATTCACCCCTCCACTTT.

This clonotype was recorded at least ten times. V and J are TRBV5-1 and TRBJ1-4; D ambiguous. The V end lost 4 bases, the J end lost 2 bases, and 15 bases lay between the germline ends. Germline values: CDR1 SGHRS, CDR2 YFSETQ. CDR3 size: 16 residues. CDR3 nucleotides: TGCGCCAGCAGCCCTGGCGGGGTCATTACTAATGAAAAACTGTTTTTT. This gives the protein CASSPGGVITNEKLFF.

This chain links TRBV19 with TRBJ2-2; D gene ambiguous. Germline CDR1 LNHDA, CDR2 SQIVND (reference sequence). V lost 2 bases, J lost 3 bases, and 10 bases lay in between. The CDR3 is made up of 15 amino acids. The DNA of the CDR3 is TGTGCCAGTAGTATAAAGGAGCGTTACACCGGGGAGCTGTTTTTT. It specifies CASSIKERYTGELFF.

This chain connects TRBV7-6 to TRBJ1-1; 10 nucleotides match TRBD1. There are 17 residues in the CDR3. J was trimmed by 1 base and V by 0 bases; bases with no gene match: 5. CDR1 is SGHVS and CDR2 is FNYEAQ in the germline V gene. The CDR3 nucleotides read TGTGCCAGCAGCTTAGCCGGGACAGGGGCCGCGAACACTGAAGCTTTCTTT. Protein: CASSLAGTGAANTEAFF.

This chain uses TRBV29-1 with TRBJ1-2, with D possibly TRBD1 on 5 matching bases. CDR3 length: 14 residues. Germline CDR1 reads SQVTM; CDR2 reads ANQGSEA. V was clipped by 4 bases and J by 6 bases, with 18 bases between them. DNA for the CDR3: TGCAGCGTTGTGGGATGGACTCGGGGGAATGGCTACACCTTC. This gives the protein CSVVGWTRGNGYTF.

The gene calls are TRBV20-1 and TRBJ1-1; D is uncertain. The CDR3 is 14 amino acids. V was cut by 0 bases and J by 2 bases, with 10 bases left in between. CDR1 and CDR2 from the germline V gene are DFQATT and SNEGSKA (reference sequence). This CDR3 is CSARDGGSNTEAFF. The CDR3 coding sequence is TGCAGTGCTAGAGATGGTGGAAGTAACACTGAAGCTTTCTTT.

V and J are TRBV24-1 and TRBJ2-5; 7 nucleotides align to TRBD1. The CDR3 is 14 amino acids. Germline CDR1 is KGHDR and CDR2 is SFDVKD. J was trimmed by 1 base and V by 4 bases; bases with no gene match: 2. CDR3 residues: CATSERDSQETQYF. The CDR3 nucleotides are TGTGCCACCAGTGAGAGGGACAGCCAAGAGACCCAGTACTTC.